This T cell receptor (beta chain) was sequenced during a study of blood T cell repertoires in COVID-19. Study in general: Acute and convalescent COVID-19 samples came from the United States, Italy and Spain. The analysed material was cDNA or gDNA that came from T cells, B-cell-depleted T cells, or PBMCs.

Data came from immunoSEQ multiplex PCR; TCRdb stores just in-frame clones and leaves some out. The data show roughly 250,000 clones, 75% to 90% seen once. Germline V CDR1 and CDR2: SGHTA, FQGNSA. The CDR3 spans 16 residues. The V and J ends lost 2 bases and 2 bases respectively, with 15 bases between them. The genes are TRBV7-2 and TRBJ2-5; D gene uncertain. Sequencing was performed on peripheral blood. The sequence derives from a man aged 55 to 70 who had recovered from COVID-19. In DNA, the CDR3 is TGTGCCAGCAGCTTAACTCCCAATATCGGGCAAGAGACCCAGTACTTC. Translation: CASSLTPNIGQETQYF.